Below, 21 T cell receptor beta chains from the same sample are listed, as sequenced in a study of CD4+ T cells in melanoma. Sequencing was performed with immunoSEQ multiplex PCR; in TCRdb, only in-frame clones are kept and a portion is missing. The repertoire has more than 6,500 clones, around 61% of them found once; the top ten carry approximately 22%. Sequencing used cells from a culture (not recorded whether cultured in vitro). These receptors all come from a human donor with melanoma.

This clone has just one count. The J gene is TRBJ2-1, the V gene TRBV5-1, with unresolved D. Germline CDR1 and CDR2: SGHRS and YFSETQ. The CDR3 runs to 16 residues. V was shortened by 1 base and J by 2 bases, with 13 bases between the two germline ends. The CDR3 sequence: CASSLWVERAYNEQFF. The DNA for the CDR3 is TGCGCCAGCAGCTTGTGGGTCGAACGCGCCTACAATGAGCAGTTCTTC.

This chain joins TRBV29-1 and TRBJ2-2; the D gene is possibly TRBD2 (5 bases). From germline, CDR1 is SQVTM and CDR2 ANQGSEA. The CDR3 length is 12 residues. Trimming stripped 1 base from V and 5 bases from J, with 5 bases between. This CDR3 reads CSVEGGTGELFF. The DNA of the CDR3 is TGCAGCGTTGAAGGAGGGACCGGGGAGCTGTTTTTT.

The V call is TRBV29-1, the J call TRBJ2-2; 8 bases align to TRBD2. This CDR3 has 14 residues. V dropped 2 bases and J dropped 8; count of bases not matched to a gene: 7. Per germline, CDR1 SQVTM and CDR2 ANQGSEA. This chain's CDR3 is CSVERAGAQGELFF. For the CDR3, the DNA is TGCAGCGTTGAACGAGCGGGGGCCCAGGGGGAGCTGTTTTTT.

The chain employs TRBV24-1 and TRBJ2-1; D is perhaps TRBD1 (6 bases). There are 14 residues in the CDR3. V was shortened by 4 bases and J by 6 bases, with 12 bases between the two germline ends. Germline CDR1 reads KGHDR; CDR2 reads SFDVKD. The CDR3 loop reads CATSDSGHRNEQFF. The CDR3 nucleotides read TGTGCCACCAGTGACTCGGGACATCGCAATGAGCAGTTCTTC.

This chain joins TRBV28 and TRBJ2-5; D remains ambiguous. This CDR3 has 15 residues. Trimming removed 3 bases at V and 5 bases at J, with 16 bases between. The germline gives CDR1 MDHEN, CDR2 SYDVKM. The chain's CDR3 is CASSLVAGPEETQYF. For the CDR3, the DNA is TGTGCCAGCAGTTTGGTCGCAGGTCCGGAGGAGACCCAGTACTTC.

The V gene is TRBV28, the J gene TRBJ2-7; D is uncertain. The CDR3 is 13 amino acids. Germline assignment: CDR1 MDHEN and CDR2 SYDVKM. The germline V and J ends were trimmed by 7 bases and 1 base, with 11 bases remaining between them. CDR3 sequence reads: CASTRPRSYEQYF. The CDR3 bases are TGTGCCAGCACCCGACCGAGATCCTACGAGCAGTACTTC.

The V gene is TRBV5-4, the J gene TRBJ1-2, with 7 bases that match TRBD1. V lost 6 bases and J lost 4; bases outside the gene matches: 6. In germline, CDR1 is SGHNT, CDR2 YYREEE (reference sequence). This CDR3 comprises 13 residues. CDR3 loop: CASNRGGSYGYTF. The DNA of the CDR3 is TGTGCCAGCAACAGGGGAGGGTCCTATGGCTACACCTTC.

The chain combines TRBV6-6 with TRBJ2-4; the D call may be TRBD1 or TRBD2 (5 bases each). This CDR3 is 15 amino acids long. Germline loops: CDR1 MNHNY, CDR2 SVGAGI (reference sequence). V lost 0 bases, J lost 6 bases, and 12 bases lay in between. The CDR3 DNA reads TGTGCCAGCAGTTACTCGAAACAGGCGGGAAACATTCAGTACTTC. The encoded protein is CASSYSKQAGNIQYF.

This chain connects TRBV7-2 to TRBJ1-1, with D tentatively TRBD1 (5 bases). The CDR3 covers 15 residues. The germline V gene has CDR1 SGHTA and CDR2 FQGNSA. V was pared by 4 bases and J by 0 bases, with 12 bases between. CDR3 sequence reads: CASSSGLTMNTEAFF. In DNA form, the CDR3 reads TGTGCCAGCAGCTCGGGACTTACTATGAACACTGAAGCTTTCTTT.

This clone was recorded only once. The chain has TRBV7-9 and TRBJ1-1; no clear D. Trimming cost V 3 bases and J 4 bases, with 9 bases left between them. The CDR3 extends over 13 amino acids. The germline V gene has CDR1 SEHNR and CDR2 FQNEAQ (reference sequence). CDR3 nucleotide sequence: TGTGCCAGCAGCTTCGGACCCCGCACTGAAGCTTTCTTT. Protein product: CASSFGPRTEAFF.

The V gene is TRBV7-3, the J gene TRBJ1-2; D is uncertain. This CDR3 is 13 amino acids long. V lost 5 bases and J 0 bases, leaving 7 bases between the germline ends. Germline-derived CDR1 and CDR2 are SGHTA and FQGTGA. CDR3 sequence (DNA): TGTGCCAGCAGCGCCGGCCCTAACTATGGCTACACCTTC. It specifies CASSAGPNYGYTF.

The chain is built from TRBV12-3 or TRBV12-4 and TRBJ1-2; D gene ambiguous. The CDR3 totals 12 residues. The V gene lost 5 bases and the J gene lost 0 bases, with 4 bases spanning the gap. DNA for the CDR3: TGTGCCAGCAGTCCGTCTAACTATGGCTACACCTTC. It codes for CASSPSNYGYTF.

The rearrangement uses TRBV13 and TRBJ1-2; D possibly corresponds to TRBD1 (5 bases). Trimming removed 4 bases from V and 8 bases from J, with 8 bases in between. This CDR3 has 11 amino acids. Germline V CDR1 and CDR2: PRHDT, FYEKMQ (reference sequence). This CDR3 is CASSWDGGYTF. CDR3 in DNA: TGTGCCAGCAGCTGGGACGGGGGCTACACCTTC.

This chain connects TRBV28 to TRBJ1-2; D is possibly TRBD1 (6 bases). This CDR3 is 12 amino acids long. The V end was cut by 7 bases, the J end by 5 bases, with 11 bases between. Germline V gives CDR1 MDHEN, CDR2 SYDVKM. The CDR3: CASKGQGYGYTF. The CDR3 bases are TGTGCCAGCAAGGGGCAGGGGTATGGCTACACCTTC.

This chain joins TRBV7-2 and TRBJ1-4, with a weak D call TRBD1 (5 bases). With 5 bases removed from V and 14 bases from J, the gap between germline ends came to 18 bases. CDR3 length: 13 residues. Germline V gene sequence: CDR1 SGHTA, CDR2 FQGNSA. CDR3 DNA: TGTGCCAGCAGCGAACGACCAACATGGGGCCTGTTTTTT. Protein sequence: CASSERPTWGLFF.

This clone was seen just once. V and J are TRBV5-6 and TRBJ2-1; 7 nucleotides line up with TRBD1. V trimming: 1 base; J trimming: 6 bases; junction bases outside the gene matches: 1. CDR3 length equals 13 residues. Germline V gene data show CDR1 as SGHDT and CDR2 as YYEEEE. This CDR3 reads CASSLYRGNEQFF. Here the CDR3 DNA reads TGTGCCAGCAGCTTGTACAGGGGCAATGAGCAGTTCTTC.

This clone counts as large (0.1 to 1%). The J gene is TRBJ2-7, the V gene TRBV19; tentatively, D is TRBD1 (6 bases). The CDR3 is 20 residues long. CDR1 is LNHDA, CDR2 SQIVND, per germline (reference sequence). V lost 6 bases to trimming and J lost 0 bases, with 30 bases between them. CDR3 sequence: CASSPGTTSERELSSYEQYF. CDR3 coding DNA: TGTGCCAGTAGCCCTGGGACAACAAGCGAACGCGAATTGAGCTCCTACGAGCAGTACTTC.

By its share, this clone is medium-sized. The genes are TRBV28 and TRBJ1-6; D uncertain. Trimming removed 3 bases from V and 6 bases from J, with 9 bases in between. This CDR3 is 14 amino acids long. Germline-derived CDR1 and CDR2 are MDHEN and SYDVKM. The CDR3 DNA follows: TGTGCCAGCAGTTTGTGGCGGGCTAATTCACCCCTCCACTTT. This sequence encodes CASSLWRANSPLHF. Combining the CDR3 with reference TRBV28 and TRBJ1-6 gives the whole variable domain DVKVTQSSRYLVKRTGEKVFLECVQDMDHENMFWYRQDPGLGLRLIYFSYDVKMKEKGDIPEGYSVSREKKERFSLILESASTNQTSMYLCASSLWRANSPLHFGNGTRLTVT.

This sequence joins TRBV5-1 and TRBJ1-1; D unclear. Looked up from germline, CDR1 is SGHRS and CDR2 is YFSETQ. The CDR3 extends over 15 amino acids. Trimming cost V 1 base and J 3 bases, with 13 bases left between them. CDR3 region: CASSLRGSRDTEAFF. The CDR3 DNA is TGCGCCAGCAGCTTGAGAGGGAGTAGGGACACTGAAGCTTTCTTT.

This clone was counted a single time. The V and J genes are TRBV11-2 and TRBJ1-1; D unresolved. The germline V and J ends were trimmed by 1 base and 4 bases, with 7 bases remaining between them. Germline CDR1 SGHAT, CDR2 FQNNGV. The CDR3 sequence is 13 residues long. CDR3 DNA sequence: TGTGCCAGCAGCTTAGGGATAGTCACTGAAGCTTTCTTT. Translating gives CASSLGIVTEAFF.

CDR3 sequence reads: CSVVSGKSYTF. As DNA, the CDR3 is TGCAGCGTTGTCTCCGGGAAGAGCTACACCTTC. This sequence joins TRBV29-1 and TRBJ1-2; no reliable D call. Trimming stripped 4 bases from V and 9 bases from J, with 12 bases between. The CDR3 sequence is 11 residues long. Germline V gene data show CDR1 as SQVTM and CDR2 as ANQGSEA.